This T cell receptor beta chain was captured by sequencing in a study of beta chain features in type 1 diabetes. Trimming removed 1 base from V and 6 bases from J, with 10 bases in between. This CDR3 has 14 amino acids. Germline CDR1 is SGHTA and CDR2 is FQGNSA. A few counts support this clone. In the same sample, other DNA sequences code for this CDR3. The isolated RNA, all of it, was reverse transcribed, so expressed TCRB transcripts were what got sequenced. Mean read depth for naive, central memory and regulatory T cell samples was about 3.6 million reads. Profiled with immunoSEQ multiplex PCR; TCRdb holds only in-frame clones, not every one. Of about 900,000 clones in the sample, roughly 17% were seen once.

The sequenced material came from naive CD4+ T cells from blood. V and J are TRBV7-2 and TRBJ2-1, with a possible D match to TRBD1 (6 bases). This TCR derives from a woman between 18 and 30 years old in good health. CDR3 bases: TGTGCCAGCAGCTTAGTCAGGGGACGCAATGAGCAGTTCTTC. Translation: CASSLVRGRNEQFF.